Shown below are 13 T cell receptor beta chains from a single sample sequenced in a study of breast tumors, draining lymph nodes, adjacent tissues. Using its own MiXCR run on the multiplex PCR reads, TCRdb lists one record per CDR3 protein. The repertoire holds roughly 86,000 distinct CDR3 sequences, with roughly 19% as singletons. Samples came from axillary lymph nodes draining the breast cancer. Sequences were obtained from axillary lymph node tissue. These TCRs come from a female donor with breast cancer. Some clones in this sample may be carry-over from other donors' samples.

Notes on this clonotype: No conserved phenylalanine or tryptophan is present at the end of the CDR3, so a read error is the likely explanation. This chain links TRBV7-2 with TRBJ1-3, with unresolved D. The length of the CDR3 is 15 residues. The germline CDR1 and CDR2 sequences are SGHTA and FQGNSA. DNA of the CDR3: TGCGCCAGCAGCTCCGGGTTGGCCTCTGGAAACACCATATATTCT. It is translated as CASSSGLASGNTIYS.

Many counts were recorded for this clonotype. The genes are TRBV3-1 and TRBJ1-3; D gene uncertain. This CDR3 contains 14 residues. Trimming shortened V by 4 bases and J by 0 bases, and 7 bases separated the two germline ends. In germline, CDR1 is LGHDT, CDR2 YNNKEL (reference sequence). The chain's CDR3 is CASSPWDSGNTIYF. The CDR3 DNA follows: TGTGCCAGCAGCCCCTGGGACTCTGGAAACACCATATATTTT.

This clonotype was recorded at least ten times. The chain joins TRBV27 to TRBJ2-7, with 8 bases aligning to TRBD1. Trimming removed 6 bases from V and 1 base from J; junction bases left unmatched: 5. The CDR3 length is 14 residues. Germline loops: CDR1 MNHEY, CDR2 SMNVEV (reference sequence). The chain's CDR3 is CASSPRDRSYEQYF. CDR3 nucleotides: TGTGCCAGCAGCCCCCGGGACAGGTCCTACGAGCAGTACTTC.

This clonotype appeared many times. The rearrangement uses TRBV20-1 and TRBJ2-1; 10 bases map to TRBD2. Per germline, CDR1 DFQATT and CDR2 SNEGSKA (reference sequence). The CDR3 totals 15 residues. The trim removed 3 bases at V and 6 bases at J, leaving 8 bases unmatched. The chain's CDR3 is CSASRASGRGNEQFF. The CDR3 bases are TGCAGTGCTAGCCGGGCTAGCGGGAGAGGCAATGAGCAGTTCTTC.

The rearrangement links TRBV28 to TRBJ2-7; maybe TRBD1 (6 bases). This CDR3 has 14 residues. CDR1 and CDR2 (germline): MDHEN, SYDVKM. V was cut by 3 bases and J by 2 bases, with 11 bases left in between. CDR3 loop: CASSFERGTYEQYF. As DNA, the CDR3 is TGTGCCAGCAGTTTCGAGAGGGGGACCTACGAGCAGTACTTC. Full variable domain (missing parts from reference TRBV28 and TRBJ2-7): DVKVTQSSRYLVKRTGEKVFLECVQDMDHENMFWYRQDPGLGLRLIYFSYDVKMKEKGDIPEGYSVSREKKERFSLILESASTNQTSMYLCASSFERGTYEQYFGPGTRLTVT.

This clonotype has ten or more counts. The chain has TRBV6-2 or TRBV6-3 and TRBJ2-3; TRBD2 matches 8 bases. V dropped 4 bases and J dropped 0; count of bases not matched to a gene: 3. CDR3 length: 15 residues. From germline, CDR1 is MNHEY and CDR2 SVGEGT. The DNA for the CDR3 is TGTGCCAGCAGTTTCTCTAGCGGGAGCACAGATACGCAGTATTTT. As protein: CASSFSSGSTDTQYF.

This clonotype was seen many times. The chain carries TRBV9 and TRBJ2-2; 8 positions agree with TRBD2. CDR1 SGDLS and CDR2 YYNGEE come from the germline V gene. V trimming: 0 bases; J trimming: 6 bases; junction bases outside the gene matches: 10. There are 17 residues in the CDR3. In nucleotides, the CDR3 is TGTGCCAGCAGCGTAGGACCTCCGGGACTAGAGTCCGGGGAGCTGTTTTTT. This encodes CASSVGPPGLESGELFF.

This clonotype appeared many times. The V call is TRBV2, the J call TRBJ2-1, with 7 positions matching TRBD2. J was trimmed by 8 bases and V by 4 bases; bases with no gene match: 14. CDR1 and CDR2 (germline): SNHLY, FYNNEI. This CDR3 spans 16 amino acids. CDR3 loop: CASSAPLGGSVHEQFF. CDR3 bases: TGTGCCAGCAGTGCCCCCCTTGGCGGGAGTGTCCATGAGCAGTTCTTC. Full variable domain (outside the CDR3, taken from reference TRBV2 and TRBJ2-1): EPEVTQTPSHQVTQMGQEVILRCVPISNHLYFYWYRQILGQKVEFLVSFYNNEISEKSEIFDDQFSVERPDGSNFTLKIRSTKLEDSAMYFCASSAPLGGSVHEQFFGPGTRLTVL.

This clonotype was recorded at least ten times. The CDR3 nucleotides read TGTGCCAGTAGTATCGACAGCGGGACTAGTTCTACGCGCGAGCAGTACTTC. It yields the protein CASSIDSGTSSTREQYF. This chain connects TRBV19 to TRBJ2-7, with TRBD2 matching over 8 bases. The junction had 16 bases not matched to a gene; V was cut back by 3 bases and J by 6 bases. Germline CDR1 is LNHDA and CDR2 is SQIVND (reference sequence). CDR3 size: 17 residues.

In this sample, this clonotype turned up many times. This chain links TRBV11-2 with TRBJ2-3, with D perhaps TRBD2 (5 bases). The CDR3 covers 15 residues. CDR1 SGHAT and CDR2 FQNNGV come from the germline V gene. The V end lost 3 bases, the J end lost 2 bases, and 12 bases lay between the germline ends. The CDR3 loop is CASSFPSRVTDTQYF. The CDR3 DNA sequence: TGTGCCAGCAGCTTCCCCTCGCGGGTCACAGATACGCAGTATTTT.

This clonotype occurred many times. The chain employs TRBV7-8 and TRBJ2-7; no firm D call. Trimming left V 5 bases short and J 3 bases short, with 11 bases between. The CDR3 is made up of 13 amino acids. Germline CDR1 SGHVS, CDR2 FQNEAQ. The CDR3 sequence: CASSPQGHYEQYF. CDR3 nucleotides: TGTGCCAGCAGCCCGCAAGGCCACTACGAGCAGTACTTC.

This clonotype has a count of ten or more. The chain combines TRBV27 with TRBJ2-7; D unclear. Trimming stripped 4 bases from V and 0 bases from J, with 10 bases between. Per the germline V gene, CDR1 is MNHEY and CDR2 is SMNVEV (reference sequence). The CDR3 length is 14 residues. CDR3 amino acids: CASSSLLSSYEQYF. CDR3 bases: TGTGCCAGCAGTTCCCTTCTAAGCTCCTACGAGCAGTACTTC.

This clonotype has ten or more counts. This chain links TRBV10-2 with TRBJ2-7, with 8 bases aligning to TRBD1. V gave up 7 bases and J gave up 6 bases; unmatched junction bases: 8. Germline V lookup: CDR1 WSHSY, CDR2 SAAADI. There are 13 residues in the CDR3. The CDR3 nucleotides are TGCGCCAGCATTGGCAGGGGGCTGCGCGAGCAGTACTTC. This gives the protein CASIGRGLREQYF.